A single sample is the source of the 4 T cell receptor beta chains below, sequenced in a study of blood T cell repertoires in COVID-19. Profiling relied on immunoSEQ multiplex PCR, and the TCRdb table lists in-frame clones only, not all of them. The sample has approximately 270,000 clones; about nine tenths are singletons. Sequenced sample: peripheral blood. All receptors come from a man aged 50 to 59 with acute or convalescent COVID-19.

J is TRBJ1-2 and V is TRBV10-3, with D possibly TRBD1 on 6 matching bases. The V and J ends lost 2 bases and 5 bases respectively, with 12 bases between them. The CDR3 is 14 residues long. CDR1 is ENHRY and CDR2 is SYGVKD in the germline V gene. CDR3 protein: CAISELGAEYGYTF. The CDR3 DNA reads TGTGCCATCAGTGAGCTGGGGGCCGAGTATGGCTACACCTTC.

Turning to this clone: Other DNA sequences in the same sample also yield this CDR3. The chain joins TRBV27 to TRBJ1-2; 7 bases map to TRBD1. J gave up 2 bases and V 5 bases, and 2 bases lay outside the gene matches. The germline CDR1 and CDR2 sequences are MNHEY and SMNVEV (reference sequence). The CDR3 totals 13 residues. CDR3 nucleotides: TGTGCCAGCAGTCCGACAGGGAACTATGGCTACACCTTC. Encoded protein: CASSPTGNYGYTF.

This chain connects TRBV5-1 to TRBJ1-1, with 7 bases matching TRBD1. Unmatched junction bases numbered 3, after V lost 3 bases and J lost 1 base. Per the germline V gene, CDR1 is SGHRS and CDR2 is YFSETQ. The CDR3 has 14 amino acids. The CDR3 is CASSWGQRNTEAFF. The CDR3 nucleotides are TGCGCCAGCAGCTGGGGACAGAGGAACACTGAAGCTTTCTTT.

The chain combines TRBV4-1 with TRBJ1-6; possible D gene TRBD1, 5 bases. Germline loops: CDR1 MGHRA, CDR2 YSYEKL. V shed 5 bases and J shed 7 bases, with 9 bases lying between them. CDR3 length equals 13 residues. The CDR3 here is CASSGGMNSPLHF. CDR3 DNA: TGCGCCAGCAGCGGGGGGATGAATTCACCCCTCCACTTT.